The 32 T cell receptor beta chains listed next were all sequenced from one sample in a study of neoadjuvant anti-PD-1 for oral cavity cancer. Generated by immunoSEQ multiplex PCR, the TCRdb table keeps only in-frame clones and is missing some. The sample shows some 66,000 clones, 80% to 90% of them seen only once. The source was PBMCs, collected before nivolumab (anti-PD-1) treatment. The receptors were sampled from a person aged 35 to 85 with oral cavity squamous cell carcinoma.

The chain couples TRBV5-1 to TRBJ1-4; no clear D gene. The length of the CDR3 is 15 residues. From germline, CDR1 is SGHRS and CDR2 YFSETQ. Trimming shortened V by 0 bases and J by 8 bases, and 14 bases separated the two germline ends. The CDR3 bases are TGCGCCAGCAGCTTGGGGCAGGCCATGGGGGAAAAACTGTTTTTT. It specifies CASSLGQAMGEKLFF.

The chain employs TRBV14 and TRBJ2-7; 13 bases map to TRBD2. CDR3 length: 17 residues. J gave up 7 bases and V 2 bases, and 11 bases lay outside the gene matches. Germline V CDR1 and CDR2: SGHDN, FVKESK. This CDR3 is CASSQNPGTSGTLEQYF. CDR3 coding DNA: TGTGCCAGCAGCCAAAACCCCGGGACTAGCGGGACCTTAGAGCAGTACTTC.

The rearrangement uses TRBV27 and TRBJ1-1; TRBD1 is a possible D gene (5 bases). Trimming took 8 bases from V and 4 from J, leaving 17 bases between them. The germline V gene encodes CDR1 MNHEY and CDR2 SMNVEV (reference sequence). The CDR3 spans 14 residues. The CDR3 loop is CASRPIAGTTEAFF. The CDR3 DNA follows: TGTGCCAGCCGCCCTATCGCGGGGACCACTGAAGCTTTCTTT.

J is TRBJ1-2 and V is TRBV28, with a weak D call TRBD1 (6 bases). CDR3 size: 15 residues. The ends were cut back, 2 bases at V and 1 base at J, with 11 bases in the middle. Germline loops: CDR1 MDHEN, CDR2 SYDVKM. The CDR3 loop is CASSLGQLNNYGYTF. The DNA for the CDR3 is TGTGCCAGCAGTTTAGGACAGCTAAATAACTATGGCTACACCTTC.

This chain links TRBV2 with TRBJ1-1; 8 nucleotides align to TRBD1. CDR3 size: 15 residues. V lost 3 bases and J lost 2; bases outside the gene matches: 5. Per germline, CDR1 SNHLY and CDR2 FYNNEI. As DNA, the CDR3 is TGTGCCAGCAGTGACCGACCAGGGGGCAACACTGAAGCTTTCTTT. Protein: CASSDRPGGNTEAFF.

This sequence joins TRBV5-5 and TRBJ1-1; D is ambiguous. Trimming removed 4 bases from V and 0 bases from J, with 10 bases in between. The CDR3 runs 14 residues. The V gene's germline CDR1 is SGHKS and CDR2 YYEKEE (reference sequence). CDR3: CASSASRMNTEAFF. The CDR3 DNA is TGTGCCAGCAGCGCCAGCAGAATGAACACTGAAGCTTTCTTT.

The chain combines TRBV7-2 with TRBJ1-6, with D hard to call. Trimming removed 0 bases from V and 7 bases from J, with 10 bases in between. The CDR3 loop spans 15 amino acids. The germline V gene encodes CDR1 SGHTA and CDR2 FQGNSA. CDR3 sequence: CASSLAPQINSPLHF. In DNA, the CDR3 is TGTGCCAGCAGCTTAGCGCCTCAGATAAATTCACCCCTCCACTTT.

This sequence joins TRBV11-2 and TRBJ1-3; D is perhaps TRBD1 (5 bases). The germline V gene has CDR1 SGHAT and CDR2 FQNNGV. This CDR3 has 14 residues. With 2 bases removed from V and 4 bases from J, the gap between germline ends came to 9 bases. CDR3 sequence (DNA): TGTGCCAGCAGCTTATGGGGGGTCGGAAACACCATATATTTT. Translation: CASSLWGVGNTIYF.

The chain recombines TRBV5-4 with TRBJ2-1; 7 positions agree with TRBD2. This CDR3 has 15 residues. The V gene's germline CDR1 is SGHNT and CDR2 YYREEE (reference sequence). The V segment lost 1 base and the J segment 3 bases; nucleotides outside the gene matches: 4. In nucleotides, the CDR3 is TGTGCCAGCAGCTTGTTTCTAGCGGACTACAATGAGCAGTTCTTC. Its protein is CASSLFLADYNEQFF.

The CDR3 is CASKTGESGELFF. CDR3 nucleotide sequence: TGTGCCAGCAAAACAGGGGAGAGCGGGGAGCTGTTTTTT. This chain uses TRBV7-9 with TRBJ2-2, with TRBD1 identical over 7 bases. The germline gives CDR1 SEHNR, CDR2 FQNEAQ (reference sequence). This CDR3 is 13 amino acids long. V was pared by 7 bases and J by 7 bases, with 6 bases of the junction left unmatched.

The chain joins TRBV5-1 to TRBJ2-7; the match to TRBD2 covers 15 bases. CDR1 SGHRS and CDR2 YFSETQ come from the germline V gene. The V segment lost 4 bases and the J segment 4 bases; nucleotides outside the gene matches: 6. The CDR3 length is 16 residues. The CDR3 reads CASSPRTSGGAYEQYF. CDR3 DNA sequence: TGCGCCAGCAGCCCGAGGACTAGCGGGGGGGCTTACGAGCAGTACTTC.

V is TRBV5-4 and J is TRBJ1-1, with D unresolved. The germline V and J ends were trimmed by 4 bases and 0 bases, with 19 bases remaining between them. The CDR3 contains 17 residues. CDR1 is SGHNT, CDR2 YYREEE, per germline (reference sequence). The CDR3 protein is CASSPDVGAVMNTEAFF. CDR3 sequence (DNA): TGTGCCAGCAGCCCCGACGTAGGAGCGGTTATGAACACTGAAGCTTTCTTT.

The chain couples TRBV19 to TRBJ2-5; possible D gene TRBD1, 6 bases. This CDR3 comprises 15 residues. V lost 6 bases, J lost 1 base, and 15 bases lay in between. Germline V CDR1 and CDR2: LNHDA, SQIVND (reference sequence). In DNA form, the CDR3 reads TGTGCCAGTAGGAGGACAGCCTTTACCCAAGAGACCCAGTACTTC. Translation: CASRRTAFTQETQYF.

The genes are TRBV7-6 and TRBJ2-2; D possibly uses TRBD1 or TRBD2 (5 bases each). The V gene lost 7 bases and the J gene lost 1 base, with 10 bases spanning the gap. Germline V CDR1 and CDR2: SGHVS, FNYEAQ. The CDR3 is 14 amino acids. CDR3 bases: TGTGCCAGCACCTTTGGGGGGAACACCGGGGAGCTGTTTTTT. Protein sequence: CASTFGGNTGELFF.

The J gene is TRBJ1-2, the V gene TRBV5-1; D gene ambiguous. Trimming cost V 1 base and J 1 base, with 8 bases left between them. CDR1 is SGHRS and CDR2 is YFSETQ in the germline V gene. The length of the CDR3 is 14 residues. CDR3 nucleotides: TGCGCCAGCAGCTTGCAGGACGGTAACTATGGCTACACCTTC. As protein: CASSLQDGNYGYTF. Full variable domain (outside the CDR3, taken from reference TRBV5-1 and TRBJ1-2): KAGVTQTPRYLIKTRGQQVTLSCSPISGHRSVSWYQQTPGQGLQFLFEYFSETQRNKGNFPGRFSGRQFSNSRSEMNVSTLELGDSALYLCASSLQDGNYGYTFGSGTRLTVV.

CDR3 in amino acids: CASSEDGRSNEQFF. CDR3 DNA sequence: TGTGCCAGCAGCGAGGACGGGAGGTCGAATGAGCAGTTCTTC. The chain carries TRBV7-9 and TRBJ2-1; 7 nucleotides match TRBD2. Trimming removed 5 bases from V and 7 bases from J; junction bases left unmatched: 8. CDR1 SEHNR and CDR2 FQNEAQ come from the germline V gene (reference sequence). This CDR3 comprises 14 residues. Supplemented by reference TRBV7-9 and TRBJ2-1, the full variable domain reads DTGVSQNPRHKITKRGQNVTFRCDPISEHNRLYWYRQTLGQGPEFLTYFQNEAQLEKSRLLSDRFSAERPKGSFSTLEIQRTEQGDSAMYLCASSEDGRSNEQFFGPGTRLTVL.

The chain joins TRBV6-6 to TRBJ1-1; D unclear. Germline loops: CDR1 MNHNY, CDR2 SVGAGI (reference sequence). V lost 5 bases and J lost 1, with 14 bases in between. There are 15 residues in the CDR3. CDR3 loop: CASSAHAGPNTEAFF. DNA of the CDR3: TGTGCCAGCAGTGCCCACGCTGGCCCGAACACTGAAGCTTTCTTT.

The rearrangement links TRBV2 to TRBJ1-3, with TRBD1 identical over 8 bases. Per germline, CDR1 SNHLY and CDR2 FYNNEI. V lost 6 bases, J lost 2 bases, and 6 bases stayed unmatched. CDR3 length equals 15 residues. CDR3 sequence: CASSSRDRTGNTIYF. Here the CDR3 DNA reads TGTGCCAGCAGCAGCCGGGACAGGACTGGAAACACCATATATTTT.

The chain is built from TRBV5-5 and TRBJ2-6; D unclear. The CDR3 is 14 amino acids. V shed 0 bases and J shed 4 bases, with 5 bases lying between them. Germline V gene data show CDR1 as SGHKS and CDR2 as YYEKEE (reference sequence). This CDR3 reads CASSLATGANVLTF. CDR3 nucleotides: TGTGCCAGCAGCTTGGCGACCGGGGCCAACGTCCTGACTTTC.

The V and J genes are TRBV5-4 and TRBJ2-2, with D uncertain. The germline V gene encodes CDR1 SGHNT and CDR2 YYREEE (reference sequence). There are 16 residues in the CDR3. Trimming removed 4 bases at V and 0 bases at J, with 13 bases between. The CDR3 DNA reads TGTGCCAGCAGCCCCGGTGGCGGAACGAACACCGGGGAGCTGTTTTTT. It specifies CASSPGGGTNTGELFF.

This chain connects TRBV19 to TRBJ1-5, with D unclear. CDR3 length: 15 amino acids. Trimming shortened V by 6 bases and J by 1 base, and 13 bases separated the two germline ends. Germline CDR1 reads LNHDA; CDR2 reads SQIVND (reference sequence). As DNA, the CDR3 is TGTGCCAGTAGGCTTTCGGCGCGGAGCAATCAGCCCCAGCATTTT. Translation: CASRLSARSNQPQHF.

The rearrangement uses TRBV5-5 and TRBJ2-2; 7 bases map to TRBD1. CDR1 SGHKS and CDR2 YYEKEE come from the germline V gene (reference sequence). The CDR3 loop spans 17 amino acids. V trimming: 0 bases; J trimming: 1 base; junction bases outside the gene matches: 6. CDR3 nucleotide sequence: TGTGCCAGCAGCTTGGCCCGACGGACAGGGAACACCGGGGAGCTGTTTTTT. This translates into CASSLARRTGNTGELFF.

The V call is TRBV11-3, the J call TRBJ2-1; 13 bases are a match to TRBD2. CDR1 is SGHNT, CDR2 YENEEA, per germline. J was trimmed by 3 bases and V by 1 base; bases with no gene match: 6. The CDR3 sequence is 18 residues long. The CDR3 protein is CASSLGERLAGGYNEQFF. The CDR3 region has the DNA TGTGCCAGCAGCTTAGGGGAAAGACTAGCGGGAGGCTACAATGAGCAGTTCTTC. Combining the CDR3 with reference TRBV11-3 and TRBJ2-1 gives the whole variable domain EAGVVQSPRYKIIEKKQPVAFWCNPISGHNTLYWYLQNLGQGPELLIRYENEEAVDDSQLPKDRFSAERLKGVDSTLKIQPAELGDSAVYLCASSLGERLAGGYNEQFFGPGTRLTVL.

The V gene is TRBV2, the J gene TRBJ1-4, with a weak D call TRBD1 (6 bases). Trimming shortened V by 6 bases and J by 8 bases, and 19 bases separated the two germline ends. This CDR3 has 15 residues. Germline loops: CDR1 SNHLY, CDR2 FYNNEI. The CDR3 DNA follows: TGTGCCAGCAGAAAAAGGGGGGCGAGAGAAGAAAAACTGTTTTTT. It codes for CASRKRGAREEKLFF.

Note on this clone: At one end the junction does not follow the germline gene, possibly because of a read error. The genes are TRBV29-1 and TRBJ2-1; no definite D call. Looked up from germline, CDR1 is SQVTM and CDR2 is ANQGSEA. There are 10 residues in the CDR3. The CDR3, as DNA: TGCAGCGCAACCTACGATGAGCAGTTCTTC. Amino acid sequence: CSATYDEQFF.

This clone was counted once. The J gene is TRBJ2-1, the V gene TRBV6-1; D is perhaps TRBD2 (7 bases). Trimming cost V 3 bases and J 0 bases, with 12 bases left between them. The germline V gene encodes CDR1 MNHNS and CDR2 SASEGT. The CDR3 covers 16 residues. In DNA form, the CDR3 reads TGTGCCAGCAGTGACGGGGCGGGGGCCTCCTACAATGAGCAGTTCTTC. It translates to CASSDGAGASYNEQFF.

About this clone: Within the sample, other DNA sequences also encode this same CDR3. The chain recombines TRBV5-1 with TRBJ1-1; D remains ambiguous. The CDR3 totals 14 residues. Germline V lookup: CDR1 SGHRS, CDR2 YFSETQ. Trimming shortened V by 0 bases and J by 0 bases, and 6 bases separated the two germline ends. Written as DNA, the CDR3 is TGCGCCAGCAGCTTGGACAGAATGAACACTGAAGCTTTCTTT. The encoded protein is CASSLDRMNTEAFF.

V gene TRBV6-6 combines with J gene TRBJ1-2; 7 bases line up with TRBD1. The junction had 11 bases not matched to a gene; V was cut back by 5 bases and J by 8 bases. Germline V gene sequence: CDR1 MNHNY, CDR2 SVGAGI (reference sequence). There are 14 residues in the CDR3. The CDR3 loop is CASSLQGQGGGYTF. As DNA, the CDR3 is TGTGCCAGCAGTCTACAGGGGCAGGGGGGAGGCTACACCTTC.

The rearrangement joins TRBV29-1 to TRBJ2-1; 8 nucleotides match TRBD2. Per germline, CDR1 SQVTM and CDR2 ANQGSEA. The V gene end was trimmed by 6 bases and the J gene end by 7 bases; junction bases not matched to a gene: 14. This CDR3 region has 15 residues. In nucleotides, the CDR3 is TGCAGCGTCGACGGCGTACTAGCGGACCTTAATGAGCAGTTCTTC. Protein sequence: CSVDGVLADLNEQFF.

This chain links TRBV4-1 with TRBJ2-7; 8 bases line up with TRBD2. Per the germline V gene, CDR1 is MGHRA and CDR2 is YSYEKL. This CDR3 region has 15 residues. V gave up 4 bases and J gave up 0 bases; unmatched junction bases: 5. In DNA, the CDR3 is TGCGCCAGCAGCCGCACGGGGGGGAGCTCCTACGAGCAGTACTTC. Its translation: CASSRTGGSSYEQYF.

V usage is TRBV20-1 and J usage is TRBJ2-1, with 7 bases aligning to TRBD2. The V gene's germline CDR1 is DFQATT and CDR2 SNEGSKA (reference sequence). V was pared by 5 bases and J by 15 bases, with 10 bases of the junction left unmatched. The CDR3 runs 11 residues. The CDR3 reads CSALGGKAAFF. In DNA form, the CDR3 reads TGCAGTGCTCTCGGGGGGAAAGCAGCGTTCTTC.

The chain employs TRBV9 and TRBJ2-2; D uncertain. V lost 0 bases and J lost 3, with 6 bases in between. The CDR3 loop spans 14 amino acids. Germline lookup yields CDR1 SGDLS and CDR2 YYNGEE. The CDR3 DNA reads TGTGCCAGCAGCGTAGTTGGGGACACCGGGGAGCTGTTTTTT. This codes for CASSVVGDTGELFF.